These 2 T cell receptor beta chains originate from one sample sequenced in a study of preoperative IRX-2 immunotherapy in early breast cancer. Assay used: immunoSEQ multiplex PCR; TCRdb lists only in-frame clones, some missing. The table has 3,000 to 3,500 clones, roughly 77% seen once. Treatment defined: preoperative locoregional IRX-2 cytokine immunotherapy. Sequencing was performed on tumor tissue, taken after IRX-2 immunotherapy. These receptors all come from a human donor with breast cancer.

This chain links TRBV10-2 with TRBJ2-1, with no clear D. Germline V gene lookup returns CDR1 WSHSY and CDR2 SAAADI. The CDR3 is 12 amino acids. The germline V and J ends were trimmed by 5 bases and 6 bases, with 8 bases remaining between them. The CDR3 nucleotides read TGCGCCAGCAGTACTTACGGCAATGAGCAGTTCTTC. It is translated as CASSTYGNEQFF.

This rearrangement joins TRBV6-7 to TRBJ1-2; maybe TRBD1 (5 bases). TRBV6-7 is classed as an ORF, of uncertain function. CDR3 size: 16 residues. Trimming left V 3 bases short and J 4 bases short, with 18 bases between. The CDR3 here is CASSYVEAERGYGYTF. The CDR3 DNA reads TGTGCCAGCAGTTATGTCGAGGCAGAAAGGGGCTATGGCTACACCTTC.